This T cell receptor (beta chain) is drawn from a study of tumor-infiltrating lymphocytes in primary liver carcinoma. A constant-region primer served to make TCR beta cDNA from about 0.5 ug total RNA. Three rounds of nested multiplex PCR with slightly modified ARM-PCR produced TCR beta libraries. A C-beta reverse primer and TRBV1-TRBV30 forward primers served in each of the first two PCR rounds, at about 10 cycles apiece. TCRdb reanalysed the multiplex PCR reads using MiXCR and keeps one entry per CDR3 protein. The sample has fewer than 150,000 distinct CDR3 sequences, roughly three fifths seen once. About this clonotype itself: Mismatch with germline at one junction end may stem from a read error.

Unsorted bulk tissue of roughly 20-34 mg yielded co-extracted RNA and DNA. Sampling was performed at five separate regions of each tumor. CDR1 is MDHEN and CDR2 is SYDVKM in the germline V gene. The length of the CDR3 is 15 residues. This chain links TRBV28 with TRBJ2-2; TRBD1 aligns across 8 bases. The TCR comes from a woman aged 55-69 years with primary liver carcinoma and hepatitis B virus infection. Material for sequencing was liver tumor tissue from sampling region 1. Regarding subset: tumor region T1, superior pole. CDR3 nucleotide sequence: TGTGCCAGCAGGGGGGACAGGTACAACATCGGGGAGCTGTTTTTT. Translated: CASRGDRYNIGELFF.